The entry below gives a single T cell receptor (beta chain) sequence along with its context. Antigen specificity is unknown. These data are taken from a study of regulatory dendritic cells for organ transplantation. Whole-study results and caveats: Memory T cells were less diverse than naive, with memory CD8+ most oligoclonal.

Some clones are missing from TCRdb's copy, which holds only in-frame ones; the method was immunoSEQ multiplex PCR. The sample has under 45,000 clones, around nine tenths seen once; the top ten hold about 0.063%. The sequencing input was naive CD4+ T cells from blood. Subset described: CD45RA+ naive T cells. This receptor was identified in a human donor in good health.

CDR3 sequence (DNA): TGTGCCTGGATTGGGCTAGCGGGGGTCAATGAGCAGTTCTTC. It specifies CAWIGLAGVNEQFF. The chain uses TRBV30 and TRBJ2-1; 10 nucleotides line up with TRBD2. Germline lookup yields CDR1 GTSNPN and CDR2 SVGIG (reference sequence). The CDR3 spans 14 residues. After removal of 4 bases from V and 6 bases from J, the junction contained 6 bases not matched to a gene. Using reference TRBV30 and TRBJ2-1 for the parts outside the CDR3, the full variable domain is SQTIHQWPATLVQPVGSPLSLECTVEGTSNPNLYWYRQAAGRGLQLLFYSVGIGQISSEVPQNLSASRPQDRQFILSSKKLLLSDSGFYLCAWIGLAGVNEQFFGPGTRLTVL.